Below, 32 T cell receptor beta chains from the same sample are listed, as sequenced in a study of cytomegalovirus exposure and HLA in healthy donors. PCR employed 60 Vbeta and 13 Jbeta primers. The method was immunoSEQ multiplex PCR; TCRdb's version includes in-frame clones alone and lacks a portion of them. The repertoire holds about 130,000 clones, with around three quarters as singletons. The sample was PBMCs. These receptor sequences come from a man younger than 35 in good health and CMV-seronegative.

The chain links TRBV18 to TRBJ2-3; D might be TRBD1 (8 bases). The CDR3 extends over 15 amino acids. Germline V gives CDR1 KGHSH, CDR2 LQKENI. V gave up 5 bases and J gave up 4 bases, with 16 bases separating them. The DNA of the CDR3 is TGTGCCAGCTCATCAGATACAGGGGGGGCAGATACGCAGTATTTT. Protein product: CASSSDTGGADTQYF.

The chain uses TRBV28 and TRBJ1-4; D is ambiguous. Germline CDR1 and CDR2: MDHEN and SYDVKM. This CDR3 has 14 amino acids. V dropped 5 bases and J dropped 4 bases, with 11 bases sitting between them. As DNA, the CDR3 is TGTGCCAGCAGTACAGCTCCGGTTAATGAAAAACTGTTTTTT. This gives the protein CASSTAPVNEKLFF.

V usage is TRBV6-5 and J usage is TRBJ2-7; no clear D gene. The CDR3 is 15 amino acids. Germline CDR1 and CDR2: MNHEY and SVGAGI. Trimming took off 2 bases at V and 1 base at J, with 12 bases between the two ends. In DNA form, the CDR3 reads TGTGCCAGCAGTTACGGTACGGGTGGGTCCTACGAGCAGTACGTC. Residues: CASSYGTGGSYEQYV.

The gene calls are TRBV6-5 and TRBJ1-1; D is ambiguous. V shed 5 bases and J shed 2 bases, with 12 bases lying between them. The CDR3 is made up of 14 amino acids. The germline gives CDR1 MNHEY, CDR2 SVGAGI. CDR3 region: CASSNLDGNTEAFF. DNA of the CDR3: TGTGCCAGCAGTAACCTAGACGGAAACACTGAAGCTTTCTTT.

The rearrangement links TRBV4-3 to TRBJ2-1; 16 bases are shared with TRBD2. The CDR3 extends over 18 amino acids. Losses at the gene ends were 3 bases for V and 7 bases for J; bases not matched to a gene: 9. Per germline, CDR1 LGHNA and CDR2 YSLEER. CDR3: CASSHPGLAGGNTNEQFF. The CDR3 DNA follows: TGCGCCAGCAGCCACCCGGGACTAGCGGGAGGGAATACAAATGAGCAGTTCTTC.

This clone was counted only a few times. The V call is TRBV5-5, the J call TRBJ2-7; TRBD2 is a possible D gene (6 bases). The CDR3 spans 14 residues. Germline loops: CDR1 SGHKS, CDR2 YYEKEE (reference sequence). Trimming stripped 4 bases from V and 4 bases from J, with 15 bases between. Here the CDR3 DNA reads TGTGCCAGCAGCCCCGGTAGCGGTTTATACGAGCAGTACTTC. This codes for CASSPGSGLYEQYF.

The chain combines TRBV19 with TRBJ2-2, with TRBD2 matching 10 bases. This CDR3 contains 15 residues. Germline CDR1 is LNHDA and CDR2 is SQIVND (reference sequence). V was pared by 8 bases and J by 6 bases, with 9 bases of the junction left unmatched. In DNA, the CDR3 is TGTGCCAGTGTTAAGCGGGAGGGCCGGTCCGGGGAGCTGTTTTTT. It encodes CASVKREGRSGELFF.

Of note for this clone: Other nucleotide sequences from this sample produce the same CDR3. This chain connects TRBV7-9 to TRBJ1-4, with 8 bases matching TRBD1. J lost 4 bases, V lost 6 bases, and 4 bases had no gene match. The germline gives CDR1 SEHNR, CDR2 FQNEAQ (reference sequence). The CDR3 contains 14 residues. This chain's CDR3 is CASSETGGNEKLFF. CDR3 coding DNA: TGTGCCAGCAGTGAAACAGGGGGTAATGAAAAACTGTTTTTT.

The chain combines TRBV28 with TRBJ1-3, with D possibly matching TRBD1 (5 bases). V lost 7 bases, J lost 0 bases, and 13 bases lay in between. Germline V gene sequence: CDR1 MDHEN, CDR2 SYDVKM. The CDR3 contains 15 residues. The CDR3 DNA sequence: TGTGCCAGCACGGGGGGACCACACTCTGGAAACACCATATATTTT. It yields the protein CASTGGPHSGNTIYF.

Points on this clone: Other DNA sequences in this specimen translate into the identical CDR3. This chain connects TRBV27 to TRBJ2-1; 11 bases match TRBD2. The trim removed 5 bases at V and 7 bases at J, leaving 7 bases unmatched. Germline CDR1 is MNHEY and CDR2 is SMNVEV (reference sequence). This CDR3 comprises 15 residues. The CDR3 here is CASSLGTSGTNEQFF. DNA of the CDR3: TGTGCCAGCAGTCTTGGGACTAGCGGAACGAATGAGCAGTTCTTC.

The chain couples TRBV19 to TRBJ1-4, with 7 bases aligning to TRBD1. Trimming took 7 bases from V and 0 from J; bases not matched to a gene: 2. CDR3 length: 14 amino acids. Germline assignment: CDR1 LNHDA and CDR2 SQIVND (reference sequence). In nucleotides, the CDR3 is TGTGCCAGTAAGGGACAGTCAACTAATGAAAAACTGTTTTTT. This sequence encodes CASKGQSTNEKLFF.

V gene TRBV7-7 combines with J gene TRBJ2-1, with 9 bases lining up with TRBD2. This CDR3 comprises 14 residues. Losses at the gene ends were 5 bases for V and 9 bases for J; bases not matched to a gene: 8. Germline loops: CDR1 SSHAT, CDR2 FNYEAQ (reference sequence). The CDR3 DNA reads as TGTGCCAGCAGCCTCGGACTAGCGTTCGGTGAGCAGTTCTTC. Amino acids: CASSLGLAFGEQFF.

The chain combines TRBV2 with TRBJ2-2, with 8 positions matching TRBD1. The CDR3 is 17 amino acids. Per germline, CDR1 SNHLY and CDR2 FYNNEI. Germline trimming cut 5 bases from V and 1 base from J; bases unmatched to any gene: 9. The CDR3 DNA reads TGTGCCAGCAGTACGAATGTCGGGACAGGGAACACCGGGGAGCTGTTTTTT. This sequence encodes CASSTNVGTGNTGELFF. The full variable domain, completed using reference TRBV2 and TRBJ2-2, is EPEVTQTPSHQVTQMGQEVILRCVPISNHLYFYWYRQILGQKVEFLVSFYNNEISEKSEIFDDQFSVERPDGSNFTLKIRSTKLEDSAMYFCASSTNVGTGNTGELFFGEGSRLTVL.

The gene calls are TRBV11-2 and TRBJ1-1; D is undetermined. CDR1 is SGHAT and CDR2 is FQNNGV in the germline V gene. The CDR3 extends over 15 amino acids. Trimming pared 3 bases from V and 5 bases from J, leaving 16 bases between. The CDR3 sequence: CASSFPGARETEAFF. CDR3 coding DNA: TGTGCCAGCAGCTTCCCCGGTGCCCGAGAAACTGAAGCTTTCTTT.

The chain uses TRBV14 and TRBJ2-2; TRBD2 is a possible D gene (6 bases). V lost 3 bases and J 7 bases, leaving 15 bases between the germline ends. CDR3 length equals 15 residues. Germline assignment: CDR1 SGHDN and CDR2 FVKESK. This CDR3 reads CASSHLTRRNGELFF. The DNA of the CDR3 is TGTGCCAGCAGCCACCTGACTAGAAGAAACGGGGAGCTGTTTTTT.

This chain connects TRBV19 to TRBJ1-1; D unclear. The CDR3 is made up of 15 amino acids. CDR1 and CDR2 (germline): LNHDA, SQIVND (reference sequence). The V gene lost 9 bases and the J gene lost 1 base, with 18 bases spanning the gap. The CDR3 protein is CASDKYSGGNTEAFF. The CDR3 coding sequence is TGTGCCAGCGACAAATACTCTGGAGGGAACACTGAAGCTTTCTTT.

The chain has TRBV18 and TRBJ2-1; 12 positions agree with TRBD2. V trimming: 5 bases; J trimming: 0 bases; junction bases outside the gene matches: 5. Germline V gene lookup returns CDR1 KGHSH and CDR2 LQKENI. There are 17 residues in the CDR3. CDR3 residues: CASSSLTSGSSYNEQFF. CDR3 nucleotide sequence: TGTGCCAGCTCATCTTTGACTAGCGGGAGCTCCTACAATGAGCAGTTCTTC.

This clone turned up a few times. The chain is built from TRBV18 and TRBJ2-7; 7 positions match TRBD1. The germline V gene has CDR1 KGHSH and CDR2 LQKENI. V lost 8 bases, J lost 0 bases, and 7 bases stayed unmatched. This CDR3 region has 14 residues. CDR3 protein: CASQPGTVSYEQYF. CDR3 sequence (DNA): TGTGCCAGCCAACCCGGGACAGTCTCCTACGAGCAGTACTTC.

A single count supports this clone. The V and J genes are TRBV28 and TRBJ1-5, with D perhaps TRBD1 (5 bases). Trimming cost V 7 bases and J 5 bases, with 12 bases left between them. From germline, CDR1 is MDHEN and CDR2 SYDVKM. The CDR3 has 13 amino acids. CDR3 loop: CASTTLRDQPQHF. CDR3 sequence (DNA): TGTGCCAGCACTACGCTCAGGGATCAGCCCCAGCATTTT.

The chain has TRBV6-1 and TRBJ1-1, with TRBD1 matching over 9 bases. Germline V gives CDR1 MNHNS, CDR2 SASEGT. The CDR3 runs 15 residues. Germline trimming cut 6 bases from V and 2 bases from J; bases unmatched to any gene: 7. The CDR3: CASRAQGALNTEAFF. In DNA, the CDR3 is TGTGCCAGCAGAGCACAGGGGGCTCTCAACACTGAAGCTTTCTTT.

This clone is a singleton in its sample. This chain connects TRBV7-8 to TRBJ1-1; D gene unclear. Germline V CDR1 and CDR2: SGHVS, FQNEAQ. V lost 2 bases and J 4 bases, leaving 8 bases between the germline ends. CDR3 length equals 13 residues. The CDR3 spells CASSLRQVTEAFF. CDR3 bases: TGTGCCAGCAGCTTAAGGCAGGTCACTGAAGCTTTCTTT.

This clone was detected only once. The chain employs TRBV5-8 and TRBJ1-6, with 7 bases fitting TRBD1. Germline CDR1 is SGHTS and CDR2 is YDEGEE. V gave up 4 bases and J gave up 10 bases; unmatched junction bases: 17. CDR3 length: 17 residues. Written as DNA, the CDR3 is TGTGCCAGCAGCCTGCTGGTTATGACAGGGACCTCCTCACCCCTCCACTTT. Its translation: CASSLLVMTGTSSPLHF.

The V call is TRBV4-1, the J call TRBJ1-1, with D possibly being TRBD1 (6 bases). The ends were cut back, 2 bases at V and 5 bases at J, with 12 bases in the middle. This CDR3 has 14 amino acids. Germline values: CDR1 MGHRA, CDR2 YSYEKL. The CDR3 loop is CASSQPGQRTEAFF. CDR3 sequence (DNA): TGCGCCAGCAGCCAACCAGGACAGAGGACTGAAGCTTTCTTT.

This chain uses TRBV28 with TRBJ1-2, with D perhaps matching TRBD1 (5 bases). Looked up from germline, CDR1 is MDHEN and CDR2 is SYDVKM. The CDR3 sequence is 13 residues long. Trimming removed 7 bases at V and 2 bases at J, with 11 bases between. The CDR3 is CASTDGGNYGYTF. The CDR3, as DNA: TGTGCCAGCACAGATGGGGGGAACTATGGCTACACCTTC.

The V and J genes are TRBV25-1 and TRBJ2-1; D is unclear. Germline V gene sequence: CDR1 MGHDK, CDR2 SYGVNS. The V end was cut by 0 bases, the J end by 10 bases, with 4 bases between. The CDR3 is 11 amino acids. The CDR3 spells CASSEYQEQFF. The CDR3 bases are TGTGCCAGCAGTGAATACCAGGAGCAGTTCTTC. Looking up the rest from reference TRBV25-1 and TRBJ2-1 gives the full variable domain: EADIYQTPRYLVIGTGKKITLECSQTMGHDKMYWYQQDPGMELHLIHYSYGVNSTEKGDLSSESTVSRIRTEHFPLTLESARPSHTSQYLCASSEYQEQFFGPGTRLTVL.

This clone was counted between two and nine times. The chain is built from TRBV25-1 and TRBJ1-1, with D maybe TRBD1 (6 bases). CDR3 length equals 14 residues. Germline values: CDR1 MGHDK, CDR2 SYGVNS. The V end lost 8 bases, the J end lost 10 bases, and 23 bases lay between the germline ends. CDR3 sequence: CASLPTGYDSGAFF. The DNA of the CDR3 is TGTGCCAGCCTCCCGACAGGATACGATTCAGGAGCTTTCTTT.

V gene TRBV5-4 combines with J gene TRBJ1-2; TRBD1 matches 10 bases. The CDR3 has 15 residues. Trimming took 1 base from V and 8 from J; bases not matched to a gene: 8. Germline assignment: CDR1 SGHNT and CDR2 YYREEE (reference sequence). This CDR3 is CASSLLGQGNRGYTF. DNA for the CDR3: TGTGCCAGCAGCTTGTTGGGACAGGGGAACAGGGGCTACACCTTC.

The rearrangement uses TRBV19 and TRBJ2-3, with TRBD1 as a possible D gene (5 bases). V lost 7 bases and J lost 1, with 12 bases in between. The CDR3 is 14 residues long. CDR1 LNHDA and CDR2 SQIVND come from the germline V gene (reference sequence). CDR3 sequence: CASTSGWGTDTQYF. CDR3 DNA: TGTGCCAGTACCTCAGGGTGGGGCACAGATACGCAGTATTTT.

The V gene is TRBV7-3, the J gene TRBJ2-3, with TRBD2 as a possible D gene (5 bases). Germline V gives CDR1 SGHTA, CDR2 FQGTGA. The CDR3 is 14 amino acids. Trimming removed 5 bases at V and 0 bases at J, with 9 bases between. The CDR3 nucleotides are TGTGCCAGCAGCCCCGCGGGTAGCACAGATACGCAGTATTTT. Its translation: CASSPAGSTDTQYF.

This chain connects TRBV9 to TRBJ2-2; TRBD2 matches at 14 bases. V shed 2 bases and J 5 bases; nucleotides not matched to a gene: 11. The CDR3 sequence is 19 residues long. CDR1 and CDR2 from the germline V gene are SGDLS and YYNGEE. The CDR3 here is CASSVDNPGLAGETGELFF. CDR3 coding DNA: TGTGCCAGCAGCGTGGATAACCCGGGACTAGCGGGAGAAACCGGGGAGCTGTTTTTT.

The chain joins TRBV5-1 to TRBJ2-2; D is uncertain. CDR1 is SGHRS and CDR2 is YFSETQ in the germline V gene. The CDR3 is made up of 15 amino acids. Trimming shortened V by 8 bases and J by 0 bases, and 14 bases separated the two germline ends. The CDR3 bases are TGCGCCAGTCGGCCCTCTACAGCGAACACCGGGGAGCTGTTTTTT. Residues: CASRPSTANTGELFF.

The rearrangement joins TRBV29-1 to TRBJ2-7; 8 bases align to TRBD2. This CDR3 has 14 amino acids. CDR1 and CDR2 (germline): SQVTM, ANQGSEA. J was trimmed by 2 bases and V by 4 bases; bases with no gene match: 7. In nucleotides, the CDR3 is TGCAGCGTTGCAAAACTAGCGGCAACCTACGAGCAGTACTTC. It translates to CSVAKLAATYEQYF.